This is a list of T cell receptor beta chains from one sample in a study of T cells in localized non-small cell lung cancer. Repertoires were generated with immunoSEQ multiplex PCR, while TCRdb's copy carries only in-frame clones and drops some. The table shows about 61,000 clones, with about 90% occurring only once. This specimen was peripheral blood, taken before any cancer treatment. The receptor set was obtained from a man aged 35-75 years with stage I squamous cell lung carcinoma. The CDR3 runs from the conserved cysteine through the conserved F or W. The D gene is left open where the match is weak. The size entry is marked missing in some rows and otherwise reads once, few, many or a size class.

CDR3aa: CASSEALSGREKNIQYF; CDR3nt: TGTGCCAGCAGTGAAGCGCTGAGCGGGAGGGAGAAAAACATTCAGTACTTC; j_gene: TRBJ2-4; abundance: NA; d_gene: TRBD2; len: 17; v_gene: TRBV6-1
CDR3aa: CASTRGDSLDTQYF; CDR3nt: TGTGCCAGCACCCGAGGGGACAGCCTAGATACGCAGTATTTT; j_gene: TRBJ2-3; abundance: NA; d_gene: TRBD1; len: 14; v_gene: TRBV28
CDR3aa: CASDERMVYNEQFF; CDR3nt: TGTGCCAGCGACGAGCGGATGGTCTACAATGAGCAGTTCTTC; j_gene: TRBJ2-1; abundance: NA; d_gene: NA; len: 14; v_gene: TRBV11-2
CDR3aa: CASSLQGSNYGYTF; CDR3nt: TGTGCCAGCAGCTTACAGGGCTCTAACTATGGCTACACCTTC; j_gene: TRBJ1-2; abundance: NA; d_gene: NA; len: 14; v_gene: TRBV5-6
CDR3aa: CASSYGLWQPQHF; CDR3nt: TGTGCCAGCAGTTACGGGTTGTGGCAGCCCCAGCATTTT; j_gene: TRBJ1-5; abundance: NA; d_gene: NA; len: 13; v_gene: TRBV6-5
CDR3aa: CASSESSGTGNTIYF; CDR3nt: TGTGCCAGCAGTGAAAGTAGCGGGACGGGAAACACCATATATTTT; j_gene: TRBJ1-3; abundance: NA; d_gene: NA; len: 15; v_gene: TRBV2
CDR3aa: CASSYGGNQPQHF; CDR3nt: TGTGCCAGCAGTTACGGGGGGAATCAGCCCCAGCATTTT; j_gene: TRBJ1-5; abundance: NA; d_gene: NA; len: 13; v_gene: TRBV6-5
CDR3aa: CASSLMGHEHEQFF; CDR3nt: TGTGCCAGCAGTTTAATGGGACATGAGCATGAGCAGTTCTTC; j_gene: TRBJ2-1; abundance: NA; d_gene: NA; len: 14; v_gene: TRBV28
CDR3aa: CASMVEGGRNQPQHF; CDR3nt: TGTGCCAGCATGGTCGAGGGGGGTCGCAATCAGCCCCAGCATTTT; j_gene: TRBJ1-5; abundance: NA; d_gene: NA; len: 15; v_gene: TRBV6-5
CDR3aa: CASSLEGAETQYF; CDR3nt: TGCGCCAGCAGCTTGGAAGGGGCAGAGACCCAGTACTTC; j_gene: TRBJ2-5; abundance: NA; d_gene: NA; len: 13; v_gene: TRBV5-1
CDR3aa: CASSVLTGETQYF; CDR3nt: TGTGCCAGCAGCGTTCTTACGGGAGAGACCCAGTACTTC; j_gene: TRBJ2-5; abundance: NA; d_gene: NA; len: 13; v_gene: TRBV9
CDR3aa: CASSSRGSSAETDTQYF; CDR3nt: TGTGCCAGCAGCTCCCGGGGTTCGAGCGCTGAGACGGATACGCAGTATTTT; j_gene: TRBJ2-3; abundance: few; d_gene: NA; len: 17; v_gene: TRBV11-3
CDR3aa: CAWSESETQYF; CDR3nt: TGTGCCTGGAGTGAGAGTGAGACCCAGTACTTC; j_gene: TRBJ2-5; abundance: NA; d_gene: NA; len: 11; v_gene: TRBV30
CDR3aa: CASSLGSWANEQFF; CDR3nt: TGTGCCAGCAGCTTAGGGTCATGGGCCAATGAGCAGTTCTTC; j_gene: TRBJ2-1; abundance: NA; d_gene: NA; len: 14; v_gene: TRBV7-6
CDR3aa: CASSSWTGEYEQYF; CDR3nt: TGTGCCAGCAGCTCCTGGACAGGGGAATACGAGCAGTACTTC; j_gene: TRBJ2-7; abundance: once; d_gene: TRBD1; len: 14; v_gene: TRBV11-2
CDR3aa: CASSPRSGGRYEKLFF; CDR3nt: TGCGCCAGCAGCCCCAGATCGGGCGGGCGGTATGAAAAACTGTTTTTT; j_gene: TRBJ1-4; abundance: once; d_gene: NA; len: 16; v_gene: TRBV4-3
CDR3aa: CASSSYSAGEHEQFF; CDR3nt: TGTGCCAGCAGCTCCTACAGTGCTGGGGAGCATGAGCAGTTCTTC; j_gene: TRBJ2-1; abundance: NA; d_gene: NA; len: 15; v_gene: TRBV7-8
CDR3aa: CAISEPTDTQYF; CDR3nt: TGTGCCATCAGCGAGCCCACAGATACGCAGTATTTT; j_gene: TRBJ2-3; abundance: NA; d_gene: NA; len: 12; v_gene: TRBV10-3
CDR3aa: CALSGHRTDTQYF; CDR3nt: TGTGCCTTAAGCGGCCACCGCACAGATACGCAGTATTTT; j_gene: TRBJ2-3; abundance: NA; d_gene: NA; len: 13; v_gene: TRBV30
CDR3aa: CASSQVGQVYGYTF; CDR3nt: TGCGCCAGCAGCCAAGTGGGACAGGTCTATGGCTACACCTTC; j_gene: TRBJ1-2; abundance: NA; d_gene: TRBD1; len: 14; v_gene: TRBV4-1
CDR3aa: CASSEVGSGANVLTF; CDR3nt: TGTGCCAGCAGTGAGGTGGGGTCTGGGGCCAACGTCCTGACTTTC; j_gene: TRBJ2-6; abundance: once; d_gene: NA; len: 15; v_gene: TRBV25-1
CDR3aa: CASSLGEGEQYF; CDR3nt: TGCGCCAGCAGCTTGGGAGAAGGAGAGCAGTACTTC; j_gene: TRBJ2-7; abundance: NA; d_gene: NA; len: 12; v_gene: TRBV5-1
CDR3aa: CASSRRREPPEQYF; CDR3nt: TGTGCCAGCAGCCGTCGCCGGGAGCCCCCCGAGCAGTACTTC; j_gene: TRBJ2-7; abundance: NA; d_gene: NA; len: 14; v_gene: TRBV7-2
CDR3aa: CASSSPGLAGETQYF; CDR3nt: TGTGCCAGCAGCTCACCGGGACTAGCGGGAGAGACCCAGTACTTC; j_gene: TRBJ2-5; abundance: NA; d_gene: TRBD2; len: 15; v_gene: TRBV5-4
CDR3aa: CASTYSGSRNEQFF; CDR3nt: TGTGCCAGCACATATAGCGGGAGCAGGAATGAGCAGTTCTTC; j_gene: TRBJ2-1; abundance: NA; d_gene: TRBD2; len: 14; v_gene: TRBV27
CDR3aa: CASSAKRTERPQHF; CDR3nt: TGTGCCAGCAGTGCTAAACGGACCGAACGGCCCCAGCATTTT; j_gene: TRBJ1-5; abundance: NA; d_gene: NA; len: 14; v_gene: TRBV2
CDR3aa: CASSLDTGVNTIYF; CDR3nt: TGTGCCAGCAGCTTAGATACGGGAGTAAACACCATATATTTT; j_gene: TRBJ1-3; abundance: once; d_gene: NA; len: 14; v_gene: TRBV11-2
CDR3aa: CASSQTRTGGYEQYF; CDR3nt: TGTGCCAGCAGCCAAACCCGGACAGGGGGATACGAGCAGTACTTC; j_gene: TRBJ2-7; abundance: NA; d_gene: TRBD1; len: 15; v_gene: TRBV27
CDR3aa: CASSSPGGEQFF; CDR3nt: TGTGCCAGCAGCTCCCCCGGTGGTGAGCAGTTCTTC; j_gene: TRBJ2-1; abundance: NA; d_gene: NA; len: 12; v_gene: TRBV7-3
CDR3aa: CASSLGSTSTDTQYF; CDR3nt: TGTGCCAGCAGCTTGGGGAGTACTAGCACAGATACGCAGTATTTT; j_gene: TRBJ2-3; abundance: NA; d_gene: NA; len: 15; v_gene: TRBV5-8
CDR3aa: CASSAVKGVDTIYF; CDR3nt: TGTGCCAGCAGTGCCGTGAAGGGGGTTGACACCATATATTTT; j_gene: TRBJ1-3; abundance: NA; d_gene: NA; len: 14; v_gene: TRBV28
CDR3aa: CASSFGTSVYYEQYF; CDR3nt: TGTGCCAGCAGTTTTGGGACTAGCGTATACTACGAGCAGTACTTC; j_gene: TRBJ2-7; abundance: NA; d_gene: TRBD2; len: 15; v_gene: TRBV27
CDR3aa: CASSSGNEKLFF; CDR3nt: TGTGCCAGCAGTTCTGGGAATGAAAAACTGTTTTTT; j_gene: TRBJ1-4; abundance: NA; d_gene: NA; len: 12; v_gene: TRBV28
CDR3aa: CATRITGQGVTDTQYF; CDR3nt: TGTGCCACCCGTATTACCGGACAGGGAGTCACAGATACGCAGTATTTT; j_gene: TRBJ2-3; abundance: once; d_gene: TRBD1; len: 16; v_gene: TRBV15
CDR3aa: CATHRDEQYF; CDR3nt: TGTGCCACCCACAGGGACGAGCAGTACTTC; j_gene: TRBJ2-7; abundance: NA; d_gene: NA; len: 10; v_gene: TRBV10-3
CDR3aa: CASSPGLAGSGRLFF; CDR3nt: TGCGCCAGCAGCCCGGGACTAGCGGGGAGCGGGAGGCTGTTTTTT; j_gene: TRBJ2-2; abundance: NA; d_gene: TRBD2; len: 15; v_gene: TRBV5-1
CDR3aa: CASSQDGLIFQYF; CDR3nt: TGTGCCAGCAGCCAAGATGGCCTCATATTTCAGTACTTC; j_gene: TRBJ2-4; abundance: NA; d_gene: NA; len: 13; v_gene: TRBV4-2
CDR3aa: CASSVDGTGELFF; CDR3nt: TGTGCCAGCAGCGTAGATGGTACCGGGGAGCTGTTTTTT; j_gene: TRBJ2-2; abundance: NA; d_gene: NA; len: 13; v_gene: TRBV9
CDR3aa: CASSSLRDTQYF; CDR3nt: TGTGCCAGCAGCTCCCTTCGGGATACGCAGTATTTT; j_gene: TRBJ2-3; abundance: NA; d_gene: NA; len: 12; v_gene: TRBV7-2
CDR3aa: CASSLVGSSTDTQYF; CDR3nt: TGTGCCAGCAGTTTGGTAGGCTCTAGCACAGATACGCAGTATTTT; j_gene: TRBJ2-3; abundance: NA; d_gene: NA; len: 15; v_gene: TRBV28
CDR3aa: CASSQGSLPTTGRVEQYF; CDR3nt: TGCGCCAGCAGCCAAGGGTCCCTTCCAACTACAGGGCGGGTCGAGCAGTACTTC; j_gene: TRBJ2-7; abundance: NA; d_gene: NA; len: 18; v_gene: TRBV4-3
CDR3aa: CASSYGVHEQYF; CDR3nt: TGTGCCAGCAGTTACGGGGTCCACGAGCAGTACTTC; j_gene: TRBJ2-7; abundance: once; d_gene: NA; len: 12; v_gene: TRBV6-6
CDR3aa: CASSVVASSTDTQYF; CDR3nt: TGTGCCAGCAGCGTAGTAGCCTCTAGCACAGATACGCAGTATTTT; j_gene: TRBJ2-3; abundance: NA; d_gene: NA; len: 15; v_gene: TRBV9
CDR3aa: CATRTSLELTGELFF; CDR3nt: TGTGCCACCAGAACCTCACTAGAACTCACCGGGGAGCTGTTTTTT; j_gene: TRBJ2-2; abundance: NA; d_gene: NA; len: 15; v_gene: TRBV15
CDR3aa: CASSSTETSVYEQYF; CDR3nt: TGTGCCAGCAGCTCGACCGAGACAAGTGTGTACGAGCAGTACTTC; j_gene: TRBJ2-7; abundance: NA; d_gene: NA; len: 15; v_gene: TRBV7-9
CDR3aa: CASSISLGQGYNEQFF; CDR3nt: TGTGCCAGTAGTATCTCTCTGGGACAGGGGTACAATGAGCAGTTCTTC; j_gene: TRBJ2-1; abundance: NA; d_gene: TRBD1; len: 16; v_gene: TRBV19
CDR3aa: CASSPNRVKGNQPQHF; CDR3nt: TGTGCCAGCTCACCCAACAGGGTGAAGGGCAATCAGCCCCAGCATTTT; j_gene: TRBJ1-5; abundance: NA; d_gene: NA; len: 16; v_gene: TRBV18
CDR3aa: CASSLWGGSGIQPQHF; CDR3nt: TGTGCCAGCAGTTTATGGGGCGGCTCCGGGATCCAGCCCCAGCATTTT; j_gene: TRBJ1-5; abundance: NA; d_gene: NA; len: 16; v_gene: TRBV28
CDR3aa: CASSLRDAGVHEQFF; CDR3nt: TGTGCCAGCAGCCTTCGGGACGCGGGTGTTCATGAGCAGTTCTTC; j_gene: TRBJ2-1; abundance: NA; d_gene: NA; len: 15; v_gene: TRBV28
CDR3aa: CASSLPDGTGELFF; CDR3nt: TGTGCCAGCAGCTTACCCGACGGCACCGGGGAGCTGTTTTTT; j_gene: TRBJ2-2; abundance: NA; d_gene: NA; len: 14; v_gene: TRBV7-8
CDR3aa: CSVGGTGGHEQYF; CDR3nt: TGCAGCGTTGGTGGGACAGGGGGACACGAGCAGTACTTC; j_gene: TRBJ2-7; abundance: NA; d_gene: TRBD1; len: 13; v_gene: TRBV29-1
CDR3aa: CASSQDPDGQGFHNYGYTF; CDR3nt: TGTGCCAGCAGCCAAGATCCCGATGGACAGGGGTTTCATAACTATGGCTACACCTTC; j_gene: TRBJ1-2; abundance: NA; d_gene: TRBD1; len: 19; v_gene: TRBV4-2
CDR3aa: CASSPRQGTEAFF; CDR3nt: TGTGCCAGCAGTCCTCGACAGGGGACTGAAGCTTTCTTT; j_gene: TRBJ1-1; abundance: NA; d_gene: TRBD1; len: 13; v_gene: TRBV6-5